The 30 T cell receptor beta chains given below trace back to one sample, sequenced in a study of cytomegalovirus exposure and HLA in healthy donors. The PCR had 60 Vbeta and 13 Jbeta primers. Libraries were prepared by immunoSEQ multiplex PCR; TCRdb keeps only in-frame clonotypes and omits some of them. The table has about 110,000 clones, 70% to 80% seen once. Sequencing was done on a sample of PBMCs. The receptors shown here come from a woman aged 40 to 55 in good health and CMV-seronegative.

The rearrangement uses TRBV6-5 and TRBJ2-1; 8 bases are a match to TRBD1. CDR1 is MNHEY and CDR2 is SVGAGI in the germline V gene. The CDR3 is 16 residues long. The J segment lost 6 bases and the V segment lost 2 bases, leaving 9 bases of the junction unmatched. DNA of the CDR3: TGTGCCAGCAGTTACGAGACAGGGGAAGGGGTCAATGAGCAGTTCTTC. This translates into CASSYETGEGVNEQFF.

The J gene is TRBJ2-7, the V gene TRBV19; TRBD2 aligns across 9 bases. The CDR3 consists of 15 residues. Trimming removed 3 bases from V and 2 bases from J; junction bases left unmatched: 5. The germline V gene has CDR1 LNHDA and CDR2 SQIVND (reference sequence). CDR3 sequence reads: CASSMGLAGPYEQYF. CDR3 coding DNA: TGTGCCAGTAGTATGGGGCTAGCGGGACCCTACGAGCAGTACTTC.

The gene calls are TRBV7-7 and TRBJ2-1; 11 nucleotides line up with TRBD2. The V gene end was trimmed by 4 bases and the J gene end by 3 bases; junction bases not matched to a gene: 2. The CDR3 consists of 15 residues. In germline, CDR1 is SSHAT, CDR2 FNYEAQ (reference sequence). The CDR3 nucleotides read TGTGCCAGCAGCTCCGGACTAGCGGGCTACAATGAGCAGTTCTTC. Its protein is CASSSGLAGYNEQFF.

The rearrangement links TRBV11-2 to TRBJ1-5; 8 bases are a match to TRBD1. This CDR3 comprises 15 residues. The V gene's germline CDR1 is SGHAT and CDR2 FQNNGV. Trimming removed 5 bases from V and 4 bases from J; junction bases left unmatched: 7. The CDR3 reads CASSQDRATNQPQHF. The CDR3 DNA follows: TGTGCCAGCAGCCAGGACAGGGCGACGAATCAGCCCCAGCATTTT.

The chain joins TRBV6-4 to TRBJ2-3, with 10 bases aligning to TRBD1. J was trimmed by 6 bases and V by 4 bases; bases with no gene match: 10. Germline-derived CDR1 and CDR2 are MRHNA and SNTAGT. The CDR3 spans 16 residues. DNA of the CDR3: TGTGCCAGCAGTGCCCGGACAGGGGGAATTGGGGATACGCAGTATTTT. It encodes CASSARTGGIGDTQYF.

The chain joins TRBV2 to TRBJ2-2; 9 nucleotides agree with TRBD1. V lost 6 bases and J lost 1; bases outside the gene matches: 3. The CDR3 runs to 15 residues. Germline V gives CDR1 SNHLY, CDR2 FYNNEI. The CDR3 coding sequence is TGTGCCAGCAGACAGGGGGCGAAGAACACCGGGGAGCTGTTTTTT. Amino acid sequence: CASRQGAKNTGELFF.

In DNA, the CDR3 is TGTGCCAGCTCACCAACTGTGGGGCTGAACACTGAAGCTTTCTTT. Residues: CASSPTVGLNTEAFF. The chain employs TRBV18 and TRBJ1-1; tentative D call: TRBD1 (5 bases). Germline CDR1 and CDR2: KGHSH and LQKENI. Deletions cut 2 bases from V and 0 bases from J, with 10 bases between. The CDR3 length is 15 residues.

V is TRBV28 and J is TRBJ2-7; 7 bases map to TRBD2. This CDR3 spans 14 amino acids. Germline V CDR1 and CDR2: MDHEN, SYDVKM. With 6 bases clipped from V and 4 bases from J, the junction kept 9 bases outside the gene matches. CDR3 region: CASSPGGGWYEQYF. The CDR3 nucleotides are TGTGCCAGCAGCCCGGGAGGCGGTTGGTACGAGCAGTACTTC.

The V and J genes are TRBV28 and TRBJ1-1; a possible D gene is TRBD1 (5 bases). CDR1 MDHEN and CDR2 SYDVKM come from the germline V gene. V lost 2 bases and J 3 bases, leaving 7 bases between the germline ends. The CDR3 runs to 13 residues. In DNA form, the CDR3 reads TGTGCCAGCAGTTTAATAGGGGACACTGAAGCTTTCTTT. It encodes CASSLIGDTEAFF. Based on the CDR3 plus reference TRBV28 and TRBJ1-1, the full variable domain is DVKVTQSSRYLVKRTGEKVFLECVQDMDHENMFWYRQDPGLGLRLIYFSYDVKMKEKGDIPEGYSVSREKKERFSLILESASTNQTSMYLCASSLIGDTEAFFGQGTRLTVV.

CDR3 residues: CASSFGGLAYNEQFF. CDR3 DNA sequence: TGTGCCAGCAGTTTCGGGGGACTAGCCTACAATGAGCAGTTCTTC. The chain has TRBV27 and TRBJ2-1; 8 positions match TRBD2. This CDR3 comprises 15 residues. V shed 3 bases and J 2 bases; nucleotides not matched to a gene: 3. Germline assignment: CDR1 MNHEY and CDR2 SMNVEV (reference sequence).

This clone was seen once. The chain employs TRBV28 and TRBJ1-2; 12 nucleotides match TRBD1. Looked up from germline, CDR1 is MDHEN and CDR2 is SYDVKM. Unmatched junction bases numbered 8, after V lost 7 bases and J lost 8 bases. The CDR3 sequence is 14 residues long. The CDR3 DNA sequence: TGTGCCAGCACCCTGGGACAGGGGGCGGACGGCTACACCTTC. It encodes CASTLGQGADGYTF.

The chain employs TRBV2 and TRBJ1-5, with D possibly matching TRBD1 (5 bases). The CDR3 length is 12 residues. Germline CDR1 and CDR2: SNHLY and FYNNEI. Trimming stripped 4 bases from V and 8 bases from J, with 9 bases between. CDR3 sequence reads: CASSVQGEPQHF. In DNA, the CDR3 is TGTGCCAGCAGTGTACAAGGGGAGCCCCAGCATTTT.

This chain links TRBV2 with TRBJ2-1; D uncertain. The CDR3 is 12 amino acids. The germline V gene has CDR1 SNHLY and CDR2 FYNNEI. V dropped 6 bases and J dropped 6 bases, with 9 bases sitting between them. The CDR3 here is CASRESGNEQFF. CDR3 sequence (DNA): TGTGCCAGCAGGGAGAGTGGCAATGAGCAGTTCTTC. Looking up the rest from reference TRBV2 and TRBJ2-1 gives the full variable domain: EPEVTQTPSHQVTQMGQEVILRCVPISNHLYFYWYRQILGQKVEFLVSFYNNEISEKSEIFDDQFSVERPDGSNFTLKIRSTKLEDSAMYFCASRESGNEQFFGPGTRLTVL.

This clone was observed a single time. The chain uses TRBV9 and TRBJ2-5; D unclear. The CDR3 covers 13 residues. The germline V gene has CDR1 SGDLS and CDR2 YYNGEE. Trimming removed 0 bases at V and 2 bases at J, with 5 bases between. This CDR3 is CASSVASQETQYF. The CDR3 bases are TGTGCCAGCAGCGTAGCTAGTCAAGAGACCCAGTACTTC. The full variable domain, completed using reference TRBV9 and TRBJ2-5, is DSGVTQTPKHLITATGQRVTLRCSPRSGDLSVYWYQQSLDQGLQFLIQYYNGEERAKGNILERFSAQQFPDLHSELNLSSLELGDSALYFCASSVASQETQYFGPGTRLLVL.

The rearrangement uses TRBV6-5 and TRBJ1-6; 10 bases align to TRBD1. The CDR3 consists of 14 residues. J lost 7 bases, V lost 5 bases, and 2 bases had no gene match. Germline V gene sequence: CDR1 MNHEY, CDR2 SVGAGI. The CDR3 nucleotides read TGTGCCAGCAGTCCGACAGGGGGCAATTCACCCCTCCACTTT. It translates to CASSPTGGNSPLHF.

The chain employs TRBV7-9 and TRBJ2-7; 11 bases align to TRBD1. Germline trimming cut 0 bases from V and 4 bases from J; bases unmatched to any gene: 11. Germline V gives CDR1 SEHNR, CDR2 FQNEAQ (reference sequence). CDR3 size: 18 residues. The CDR3 here is CASSLARDRGTLPYEQYF. DNA of the CDR3: TGTGCCAGCAGCTTAGCACGGGACAGGGGGACTTTACCTTACGAGCAGTACTTC.

The V call is TRBV7-2, the J call TRBJ1-2; D is perhaps TRBD1 (5 bases). The CDR3 totals 15 residues. V lost 5 bases, J lost 0 bases, and 13 bases lay in between. Germline lookup yields CDR1 SGHTA and CDR2 FQGNSA. The CDR3 DNA follows: TGTGCCAGCAGCCCCGGAACAGGAGCTAACTATGGCTACACCTTC. Translation gives CASSPGTGANYGYTF.

This clone has just one count. J is TRBJ2-7 and V is TRBV27, with D perhaps TRBD1 (5 bases). V lost 6 bases to trimming and J lost 4 bases, with 13 bases between them. The CDR3 is made up of 13 amino acids. Germline V lookup: CDR1 MNHEY, CDR2 SMNVEV (reference sequence). CDR3 region: CASRARRVYEQYF. The CDR3 DNA reads as TGTGCCAGCAGAGCGCGCAGGGTGTACGAGCAGTACTTC.

This clone has more than one count but fewer than ten. The chain has TRBV30 and TRBJ1-1; D possibly corresponds to TRBD1 (5 bases). V lost 5 bases and J 0 bases, leaving 13 bases between the germline ends. This CDR3 comprises 14 residues. Per germline, CDR1 GTSNPN and CDR2 SVGIG (reference sequence). CDR3 bases: TGTGCCTGGGGTACGGGACTTATGAACACTGAAGCTTTCTTT. It translates to CAWGTGLMNTEAFF.

The chain carries TRBV4-3 and TRBJ2-7, with D perhaps matching TRBD2 (5 bases). Trimming removed 4 bases from V and 4 bases from J, with 14 bases in between. This CDR3 region has 14 residues. Germline lookup yields CDR1 LGHNA and CDR2 YSLEER. In DNA form, the CDR3 reads TGCGCCAGCAGCCCAACCGGGGAAGGTTACGAGCAGTACTTC. Translating gives CASSPTGEGYEQYF.

The chain is built from TRBV7-2 and TRBJ1-1; D gene uncertain. V was cut by 4 bases and J by 0 bases, with 12 bases left in between. The CDR3 extends over 15 amino acids. Germline V gene sequence: CDR1 SGHTA, CDR2 FQGNSA. CDR3 sequence (DNA): TGTGCCAGCAGCTCCGGGGTCCATATGAACACTGAAGCTTTCTTT. Protein product: CASSSGVHMNTEAFF.

There are a few counts of this clone. The V and J genes are TRBV9 and TRBJ2-5; no firm D call. This CDR3 region has 12 residues. The germline V and J ends were trimmed by 4 bases and 7 bases, with 11 bases remaining between them. CDR1 SGDLS and CDR2 YYNGEE come from the germline V gene. The CDR3 DNA reads as TGTGCCAGCAGCCCGGCGGTTGGGACCCAGTACTTC. Its protein is CASSPAVGTQYF.

The chain joins TRBV27 to TRBJ2-1, with 7 bases lining up with TRBD1. Germline trimming cut 6 bases from V and 3 bases from J; bases unmatched to any gene: 20. The V gene's germline CDR1 is MNHEY and CDR2 SMNVEV (reference sequence). The CDR3 has 19 residues. The CDR3 sequence is CASSLLSRQGWGRYNEQFF. DNA for the CDR3: TGTGCCAGCAGCCTGCTCAGCCGACAGGGTTGGGGACGCTACAATGAGCAGTTCTTC.

This chain joins TRBV10-1 and TRBJ1-2; D not resolved. Trimming removed 5 bases at V and 3 bases at J, with 19 bases between. The CDR3 contains 16 residues. Germline V gene sequence: CDR1 WNHNN, CDR2 SYGVQD (reference sequence). For the CDR3, the DNA is TGCGCCAGCAGTCCCCCCCGGGATGGAAGGGACTATGGCTACACCTTC. Its protein product is CASSPPRDGRDYGYTF.

V and J are TRBV18 and TRBJ1-5, with D uncertain. This CDR3 has 15 residues. Trimming took 3 bases from V and 7 from J, leaving 16 bases between them. The germline gives CDR1 KGHSH, CDR2 LQKENI. The CDR3 DNA reads TGTGCCAGCTCACCTCTGGGAGGGAACCGACAGCCCCAGCATTTT. It yields the protein CASSPLGGNRQPQHF.

This chain links TRBV5-4 with TRBJ2-3; weak D call: TRBD2 (6 bases). CDR3 length: 15 residues. The germline V gene has CDR1 SGHNT and CDR2 YYREEE (reference sequence). Trimming left V 0 bases short and J 2 bases short, with 10 bases between. The CDR3 DNA reads as TGTGCCAGCAGCTTGGATCGGAGGGCCACAGATACGCAGTATTTT. Its translation: CASSLDRRATDTQYF.

The genes are TRBV27 and TRBJ2-1; 8 bases agree with TRBD2. J lost 9 bases, V lost 10 bases, and 5 bases had no gene match. The CDR3 is 11 amino acids. The germline CDR1 and CDR2 sequences are MNHEY and SMNVEV (reference sequence). CDR3 residues: CATGGGTEQFF. The CDR3 DNA reads as TGTGCCACCGGGGGGGGGACTGAGCAGTTCTTC.

The CDR3 DNA reads TGTGCCTGGAGTGTACTCCCACGGACAGCTGGAAACACCATATATTTT. Its translation is CAWSVLPRTAGNTIYF. The V and J genes are TRBV30 and TRBJ1-3; possibly TRBD1 for D (6 bases). This CDR3 contains 16 residues. Germline CDR1 reads GTSNPN; CDR2 reads SVGIG (reference sequence). Deletions cut 0 bases from V and 2 bases from J, with 14 bases between.

The genes are TRBV6-1 and TRBJ1-1; D is possibly TRBD1 (5 bases). V lost 5 bases, J lost 3 bases, and 13 bases lay in between. The CDR3 sequence is 14 residues long. Germline V gene sequence: CDR1 MNHNS, CDR2 SASEGT. DNA of the CDR3: TGTGCCAGCAGTCTCCTTTGGGGGGACACTGAAGCTTTCTTT. Translation: CASSLLWGDTEAFF.

This chain connects TRBV11-3 to TRBJ2-7; D is uncertain. V shed 0 bases and J shed 2 bases, with 5 bases lying between them. The CDR3 has 13 amino acids. Germline-derived CDR1 and CDR2 are SGHNT and YENEEA. This CDR3 is CASSLDKTYEQYF. DNA for the CDR3: TGTGCCAGCAGCTTAGACAAAACCTACGAGCAGTACTTC.